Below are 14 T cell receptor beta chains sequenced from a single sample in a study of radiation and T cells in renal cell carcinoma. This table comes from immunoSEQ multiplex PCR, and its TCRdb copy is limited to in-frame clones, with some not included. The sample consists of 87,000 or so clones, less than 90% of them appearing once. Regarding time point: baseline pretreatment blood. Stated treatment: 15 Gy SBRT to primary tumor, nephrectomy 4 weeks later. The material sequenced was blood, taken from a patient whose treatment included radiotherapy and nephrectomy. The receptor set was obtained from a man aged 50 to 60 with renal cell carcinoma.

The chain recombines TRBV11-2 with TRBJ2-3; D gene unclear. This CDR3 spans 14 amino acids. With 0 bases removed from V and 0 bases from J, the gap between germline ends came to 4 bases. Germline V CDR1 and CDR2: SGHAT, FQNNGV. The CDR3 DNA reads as TGTGCCAGCAGCTTAGACAGGAGCACAGATACGCAGTATTTT. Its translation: CASSLDRSTDTQYF.

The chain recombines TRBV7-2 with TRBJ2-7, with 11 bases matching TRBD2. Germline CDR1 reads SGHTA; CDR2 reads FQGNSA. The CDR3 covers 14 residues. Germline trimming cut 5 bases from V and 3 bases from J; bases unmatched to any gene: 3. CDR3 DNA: TGTGCCAGCAGCCGACTAGCGGGATTCTACGAGCAGTACTTC. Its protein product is CASSRLAGFYEQYF.

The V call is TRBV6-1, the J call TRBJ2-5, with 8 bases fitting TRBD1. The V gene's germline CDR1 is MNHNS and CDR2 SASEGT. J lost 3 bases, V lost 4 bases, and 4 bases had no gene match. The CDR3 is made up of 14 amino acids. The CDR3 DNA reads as TGTGCCAGCAGTGTGACAGGGGCGAAAGAGACCCAGTACTTC. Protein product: CASSVTGAKETQYF.

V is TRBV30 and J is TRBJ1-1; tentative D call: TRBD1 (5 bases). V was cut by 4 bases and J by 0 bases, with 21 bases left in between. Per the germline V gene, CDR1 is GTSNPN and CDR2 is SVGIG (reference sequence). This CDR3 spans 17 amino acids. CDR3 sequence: CAWTPRRSGAVNTEAFF. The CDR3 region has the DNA TGTGCCTGGACCCCCCGCCGAAGCGGGGCAGTGAACACTGAAGCTTTCTTT.

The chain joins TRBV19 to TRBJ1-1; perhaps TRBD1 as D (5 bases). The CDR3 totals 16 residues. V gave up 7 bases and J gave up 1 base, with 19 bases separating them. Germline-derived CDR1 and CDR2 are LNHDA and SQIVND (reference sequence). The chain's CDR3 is CASTTPRAGTNTEAFF. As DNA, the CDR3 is TGTGCCAGTACTACACCCAGGGCAGGGACGAACACTGAAGCTTTCTTT.

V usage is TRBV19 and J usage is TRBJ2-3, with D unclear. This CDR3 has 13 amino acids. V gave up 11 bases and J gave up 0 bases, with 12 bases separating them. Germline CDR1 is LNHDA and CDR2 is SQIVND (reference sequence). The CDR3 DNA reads TGTGCCTGCTCGTCTGGCAGCACAGATACGCAGTATTTT. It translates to CACSSGSTDTQYF.

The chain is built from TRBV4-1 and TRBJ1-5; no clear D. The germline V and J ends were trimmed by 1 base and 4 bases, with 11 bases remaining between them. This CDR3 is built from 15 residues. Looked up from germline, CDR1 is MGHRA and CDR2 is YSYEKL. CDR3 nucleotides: TGCGCCAGCAGCCAAGCAGCAGGAGTGAATCAGCCCCAGCATTTT. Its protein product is CASSQAAGVNQPQHF.

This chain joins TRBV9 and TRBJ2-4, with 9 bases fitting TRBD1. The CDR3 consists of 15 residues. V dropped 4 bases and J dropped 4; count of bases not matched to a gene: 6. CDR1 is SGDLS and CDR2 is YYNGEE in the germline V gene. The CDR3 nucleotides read TGTGCCAGCAGCCCTCCCGGGACAGGGAAAAACATTCAGTACTTC. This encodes CASSPPGTGKNIQYF. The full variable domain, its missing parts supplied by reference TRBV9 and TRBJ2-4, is DSGVTQTPKHLITATGQRVTLRCSPRSGDLSVYWYQQSLDQGLQFLIQYYNGEERAKGNILERFSAQQFPDLHSELNLSSLELGDSALYFCASSPPGTGKNIQYFGAGTRLSVL.

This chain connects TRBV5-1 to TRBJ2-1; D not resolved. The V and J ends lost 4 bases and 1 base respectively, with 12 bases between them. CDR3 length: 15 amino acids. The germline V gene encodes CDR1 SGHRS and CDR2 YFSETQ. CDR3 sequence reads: CASSPRTSSYNEQFF. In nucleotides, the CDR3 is TGCGCCAGCAGCCCGCGAACATCTTCCTACAATGAGCAGTTCTTC. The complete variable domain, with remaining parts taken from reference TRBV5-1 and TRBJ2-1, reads KAGVTQTPRYLIKTRGQQVTLSCSPISGHRSVSWYQQTPGQGLQFLFEYFSETQRNKGNFPGRFSGRQFSNSRSEMNVSTLELGDSALYLCASSPRTSSYNEQFFGPGTRLTVL.

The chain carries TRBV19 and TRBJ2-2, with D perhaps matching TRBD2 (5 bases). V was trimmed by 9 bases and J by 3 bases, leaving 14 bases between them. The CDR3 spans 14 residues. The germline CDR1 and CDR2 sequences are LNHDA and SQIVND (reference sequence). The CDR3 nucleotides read TGTGCCAGCGGACTGAACGGCGACACCGGGGAGCTGTTTTTT. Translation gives CASGLNGDTGELFF.

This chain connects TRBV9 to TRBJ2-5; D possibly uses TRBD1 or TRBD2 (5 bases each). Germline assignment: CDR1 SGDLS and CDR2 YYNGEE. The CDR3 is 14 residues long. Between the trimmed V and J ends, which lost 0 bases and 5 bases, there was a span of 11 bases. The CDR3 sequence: CASSVVPRDETQYF. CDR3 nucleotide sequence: TGTGCCAGCAGCGTAGTTCCCAGGGACGAGACCCAGTACTTC.

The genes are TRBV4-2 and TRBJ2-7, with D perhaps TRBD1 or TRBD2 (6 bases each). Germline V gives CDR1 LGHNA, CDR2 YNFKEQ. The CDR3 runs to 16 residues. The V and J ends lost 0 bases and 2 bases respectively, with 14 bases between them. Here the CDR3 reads CASSQDSGARTYEQYF. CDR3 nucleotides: TGTGCCAGCAGCCAAGATTCGGGGGCGCGAACCTACGAGCAGTACTTC.

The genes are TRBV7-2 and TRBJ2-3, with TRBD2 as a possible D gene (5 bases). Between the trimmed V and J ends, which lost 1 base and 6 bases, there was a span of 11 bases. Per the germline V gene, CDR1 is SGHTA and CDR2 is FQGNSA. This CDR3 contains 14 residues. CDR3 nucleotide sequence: TGTGCCAGCAGCTTAGGGACGGGGTCCGATACGCAGTATTTT. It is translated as CASSLGTGSDTQYF.

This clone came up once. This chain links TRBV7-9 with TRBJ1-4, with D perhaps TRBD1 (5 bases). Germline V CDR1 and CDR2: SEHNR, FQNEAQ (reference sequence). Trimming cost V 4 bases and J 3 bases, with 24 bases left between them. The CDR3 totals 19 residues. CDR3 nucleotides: TGTGCCAGCAGCTCAGATAGCAGGGTGCGAGCCGGAGCTAATGAAAAACTGTTTTTT. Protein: CASSSDSRVRAGANEKLFF.